The present T cell receptor (beta chain) was sequenced within a study of blood T cell repertoires in COVID-19. The CDR3 has 17 residues. Between the trimmed V and J ends, which lost 4 bases and 1 base, there was a span of 14 bases. Germline V gene lookup returns CDR1 MNHNS and CDR2 SASEGT. Profiled with immunoSEQ multiplex PCR; TCRdb holds only in-frame clones, not every one. This sample has 170,000 or so clones; roughly 79% occur once, and the top ten carry about 25%. This receptor was obtained from a woman between 65 and 79 years old with acute or convalescent COVID-19. The chain employs TRBV6-1 and TRBJ2-6; D might be TRBD1 (5 bases). The source material was peripheral blood. In DNA, the CDR3 is TGTGCCAGCAGTGGGTCAGGGTTACTATCTGGGGCCAACGTCCTGACTTTC. It specifies CASSGSGLLSGANVLTF.